This TCR beta chain was observed in a study of tumor-infiltrating lymphocytes in primary liver carcinoma. Points from the study as a whole: Tumor region pairs overlapped more than did tumor-adjacent and tumor-blood pairs.

CDR1 MGHRA and CDR2 YSYEKL come from the germline V gene. The ends lost 3 bases at V and 1 base at J; junction bases unmatched: 5. The CDR3 contains 15 residues. This clonotype was detected ten times or more. Its antigen is unidentified. Reverse transcription of approximately 500 ng total RNA with a constant-region primer produced TCR beta cDNA. Libraries for TCR beta were built through three nested multiplex PCR rounds, which together made up a slightly modified ARM-PCR procedure. The first two PCR rounds used TRBV1-TRBV30 forward primers with a C-beta reverse primer, about 10 cycles each. Each CDR3 protein is one row after TCRdb ran MiXCR on the multiplex PCR reads. The sample has about 320,000 distinct CDR3 sequences; 50% to 60% are singletons. It was unsorted whole blood that yielded blood RNA, and germline DNA was also extracted.

The chain links TRBV4-1 to TRBJ2-7; 8 bases match TRBD1. The sample was peripheral blood. This clonotype was obtained from a woman aged 25 to 39 with primary liver carcinoma and hepatitis B virus infection. The CDR3 bases are TGCGCCAGCAGCCACGGTGACAGGGGTTCCTACGAGCAGTACTTC. Translation gives CASSHGDRGSYEQYF.